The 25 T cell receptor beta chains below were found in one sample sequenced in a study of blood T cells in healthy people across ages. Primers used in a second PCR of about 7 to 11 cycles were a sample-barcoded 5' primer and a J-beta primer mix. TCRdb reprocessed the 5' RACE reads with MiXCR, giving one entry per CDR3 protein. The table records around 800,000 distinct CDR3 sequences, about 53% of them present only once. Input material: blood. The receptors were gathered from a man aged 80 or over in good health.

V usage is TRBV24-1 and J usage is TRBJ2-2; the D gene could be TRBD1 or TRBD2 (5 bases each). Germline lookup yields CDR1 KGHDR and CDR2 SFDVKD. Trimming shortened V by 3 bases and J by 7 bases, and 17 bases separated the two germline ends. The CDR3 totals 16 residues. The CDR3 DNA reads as TGTGCCACCAGTGATCCCTTGCCCCGGGGCAGCGGGGAGCTGTTTTTT. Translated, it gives CATSDPLPRGSGELFF.

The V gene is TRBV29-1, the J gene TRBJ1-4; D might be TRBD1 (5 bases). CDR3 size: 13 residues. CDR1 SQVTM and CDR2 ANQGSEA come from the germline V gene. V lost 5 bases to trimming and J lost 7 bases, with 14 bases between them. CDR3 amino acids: CSVSRGSGEKLFF. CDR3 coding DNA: TGCAGCGTTTCTAGGGGTAGCGGTGAAAAACTGTTTTTT.

The CDR3 protein is CASSFEGTGNYEQYF. The CDR3 region has the DNA TGTGCCAGCAGTTTTGAAGGGACAGGGAATTACGAGCAGTACTTC. This chain links TRBV27 with TRBJ2-4; 9 bases fit TRBD1. The J call could be wrong; TRBJ2-7 is a better fit for the DNA end. CDR1 and CDR2 from the germline V gene are MNHEY and SMNVEV (reference sequence). The CDR3 runs to 15 residues.

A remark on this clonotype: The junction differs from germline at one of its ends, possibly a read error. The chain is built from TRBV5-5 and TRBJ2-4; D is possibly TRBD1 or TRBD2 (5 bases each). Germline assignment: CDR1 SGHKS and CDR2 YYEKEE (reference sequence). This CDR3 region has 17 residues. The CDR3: CASSLEGAGLARNIQYF. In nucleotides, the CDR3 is TGTGCCAGCAGCTTGGAAGGGGCAGGGCTAGCCAGAAACATTCAGTACTTC.

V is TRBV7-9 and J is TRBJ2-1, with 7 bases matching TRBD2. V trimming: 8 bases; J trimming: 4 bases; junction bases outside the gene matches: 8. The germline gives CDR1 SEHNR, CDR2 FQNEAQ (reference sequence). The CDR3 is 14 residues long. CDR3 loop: CASGRGGTYNEQFF. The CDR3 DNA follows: TGTGCCAGCGGACGGGGAGGGACGTACAATGAGCAGTTCTTC. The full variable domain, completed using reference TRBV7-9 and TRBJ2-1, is DTGVSQNPRHKITKRGQNVTFRCDPISEHNRLYWYRQTLGQGPEFLTYFQNEAQLEKSRLLSDRFSAERPKGSFSTLEIQRTEQGDSAMYLCASGRGGTYNEQFFGPGTRLTVL.

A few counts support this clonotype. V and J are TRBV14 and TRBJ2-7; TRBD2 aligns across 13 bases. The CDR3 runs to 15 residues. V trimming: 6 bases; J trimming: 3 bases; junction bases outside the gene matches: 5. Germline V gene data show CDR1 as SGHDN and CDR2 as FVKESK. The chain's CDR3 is CASRMGTSGVYEQYF. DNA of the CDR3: TGTGCCAGCAGAATGGGGACTAGCGGGGTCTACGAGCAGTACTTC.

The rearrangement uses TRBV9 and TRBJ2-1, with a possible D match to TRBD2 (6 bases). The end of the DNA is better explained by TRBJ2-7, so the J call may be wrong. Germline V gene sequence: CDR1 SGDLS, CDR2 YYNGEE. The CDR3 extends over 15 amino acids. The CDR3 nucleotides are TGTGCCAGCAGCGAGGCGGGGCTCTCCTACAATGAGCAGTACTTC. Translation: CASSEAGLSYNEQYF.

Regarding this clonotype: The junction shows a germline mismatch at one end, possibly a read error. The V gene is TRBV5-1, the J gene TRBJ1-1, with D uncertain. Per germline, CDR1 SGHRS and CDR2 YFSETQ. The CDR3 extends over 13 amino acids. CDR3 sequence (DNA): TGCGCCGGCAGTGCTTACATGAACACTGAAGCTTTCTTT. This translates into CAGSAYMNTEAFF. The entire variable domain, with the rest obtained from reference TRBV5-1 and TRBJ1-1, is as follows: KAGVTQTPRYLIKTRGQQVTLSCSPISGHRSVSWYQQTPGQGLQFLFEYFSETQRNKGNFPGRFSGRQFSNSRSEMNVSTLELGDSALYLCAGSAYMNTEAFFGQGTRLTVV.

For the CDR3, the DNA is TGCGCCAGCAGCCAAGATCTTGATAGCGGGAGGTACAGATACGCGTATTTT. This gives the protein CASSQDLDSGRYRYAYF. This chain joins TRBV4-1 and TRBJ2-3, with 10 bases identical to TRBD2. V lost 0 bases to trimming and J lost 14 bases; unmatched junction nucleotides: 17. Per germline, CDR1 MGHRA and CDR2 YSYEKL. This CDR3 has 17 amino acids.

Here the CDR3 reads CSARDQGRNGYTF. CDR3 DNA sequence: TGCAGTGCTAGAGATCAGGGGCGTAACGGCTACACCTTC. This chain links TRBV20-1 with TRBJ1-2; the D gene is possibly TRBD1 (6 bases). Germline V gene sequence: CDR1 DFQATT, CDR2 SNEGSKA (reference sequence). Between the trimmed V and J ends, which lost 0 bases and 8 bases, there was a span of 13 bases. The CDR3 runs 13 residues.

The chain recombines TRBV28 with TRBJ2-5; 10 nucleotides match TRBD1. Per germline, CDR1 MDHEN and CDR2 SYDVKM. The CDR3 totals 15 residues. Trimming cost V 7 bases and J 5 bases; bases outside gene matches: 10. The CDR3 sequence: CASIRGQGREETQYF. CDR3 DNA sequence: TGTGCCAGCATTCGGGGACAGGGGCGGGAGGAGACCCAGTACTTC.

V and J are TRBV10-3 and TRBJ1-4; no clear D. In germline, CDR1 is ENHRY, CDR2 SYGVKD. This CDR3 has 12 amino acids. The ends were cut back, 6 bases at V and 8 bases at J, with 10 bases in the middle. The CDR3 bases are TGTGCCATCAGCCTCGGAGGGGAAAAACTGTTTTTT. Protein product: CAISLGGEKLFF.

CDR3 DNA: TGCAGTGCGCTCCCCGGGACAGGGTATGGCTACACCTTC. The encoded protein is CSALPGTGYGYTF. The chain joins TRBV20-1 to TRBJ1-2, with TRBD1 matching over 9 bases. V lost 6 bases, J lost 5 bases, and 7 bases stayed unmatched. Germline CDR1 and CDR2: DFQATT and SNEGSKA (reference sequence). CDR3 length equals 13 residues.

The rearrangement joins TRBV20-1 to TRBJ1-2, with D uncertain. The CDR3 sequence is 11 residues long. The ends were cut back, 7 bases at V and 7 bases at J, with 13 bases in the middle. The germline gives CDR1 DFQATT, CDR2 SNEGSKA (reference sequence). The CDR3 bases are TGCAGTGTTTCGATCAACACTGGCTACACCTTC. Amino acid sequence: CSVSINTGYTF.

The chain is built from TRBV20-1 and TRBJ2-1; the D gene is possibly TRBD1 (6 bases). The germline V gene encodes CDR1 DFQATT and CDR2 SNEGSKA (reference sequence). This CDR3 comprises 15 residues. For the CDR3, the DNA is TGCAGCGTGCTAGGGGCACAGGGATCCTACAATGAGCAGTTCTTC. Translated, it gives CSVLGAQGSYNEQFF.

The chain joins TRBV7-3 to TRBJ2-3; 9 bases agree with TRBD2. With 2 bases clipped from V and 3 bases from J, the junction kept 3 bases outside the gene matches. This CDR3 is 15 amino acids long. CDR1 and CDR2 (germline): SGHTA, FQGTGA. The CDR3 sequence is CASSLASGITDTQYF. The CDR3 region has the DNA TGTGCCAGCAGCTTAGCTAGCGGGATAACAGATACGCAGTATTTT. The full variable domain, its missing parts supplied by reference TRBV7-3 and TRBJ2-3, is GAGVSQTPSNKVTEKGKYVELRCDPISGHTALYWYRQSLGQGPEFLIYFQGTGAADDSGLPNDRFFAVRPEGSVSTLKIQRTERGDSAVYLCASSLASGITDTQYFGPGTRLTVL.

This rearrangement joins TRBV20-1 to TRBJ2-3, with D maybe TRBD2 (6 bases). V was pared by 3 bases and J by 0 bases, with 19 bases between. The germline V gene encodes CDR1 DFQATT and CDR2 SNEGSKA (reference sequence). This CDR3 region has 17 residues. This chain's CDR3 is CSARGFGGNTSTDTQYF. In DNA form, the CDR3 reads TGCAGTGCTAGGGGTTTTGGCGGGAATACGAGCACAGATACGCAGTATTTT.

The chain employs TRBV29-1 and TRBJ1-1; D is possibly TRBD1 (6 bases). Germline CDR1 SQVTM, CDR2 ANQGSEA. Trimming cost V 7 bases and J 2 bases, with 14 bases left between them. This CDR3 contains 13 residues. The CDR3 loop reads CSATRGVNTEAFF. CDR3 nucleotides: TGCAGCGCGACTAGGGGGGTAAACACTGAAGCTTTCTTT.

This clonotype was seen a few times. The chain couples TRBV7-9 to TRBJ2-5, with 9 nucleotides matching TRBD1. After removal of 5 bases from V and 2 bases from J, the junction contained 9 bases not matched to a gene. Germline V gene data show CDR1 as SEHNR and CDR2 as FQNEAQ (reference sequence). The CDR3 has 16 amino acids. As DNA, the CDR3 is TGTGCCAGCAGCCCGGCGGACAGGGGAACACAAGAGACCCAGTACTTC. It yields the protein CASSPADRGTQETQYF.

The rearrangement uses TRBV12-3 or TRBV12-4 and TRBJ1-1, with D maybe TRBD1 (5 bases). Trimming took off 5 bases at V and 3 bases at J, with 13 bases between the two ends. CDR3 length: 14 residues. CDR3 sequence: CASSPTGGHTEAFF. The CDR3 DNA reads TGTGCCAGCAGTCCCACAGGAGGACACACTGAAGCTTTCTTT.

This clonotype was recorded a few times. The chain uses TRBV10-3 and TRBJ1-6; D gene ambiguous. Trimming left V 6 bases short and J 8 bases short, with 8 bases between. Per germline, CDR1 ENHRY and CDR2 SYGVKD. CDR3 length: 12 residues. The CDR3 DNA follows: TGTGCCATCAGCGGGGTGGATTCACCCCTCCACTTT. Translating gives CAISGVDSPLHF.

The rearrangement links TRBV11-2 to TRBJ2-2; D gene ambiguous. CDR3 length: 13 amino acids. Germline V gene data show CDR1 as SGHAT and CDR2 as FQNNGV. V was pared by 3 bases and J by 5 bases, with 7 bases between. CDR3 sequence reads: CASSLTQTGELFF. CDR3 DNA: TGTGCCAGCAGCTTGACGCAAACCGGGGAGCTGTTTTTT.

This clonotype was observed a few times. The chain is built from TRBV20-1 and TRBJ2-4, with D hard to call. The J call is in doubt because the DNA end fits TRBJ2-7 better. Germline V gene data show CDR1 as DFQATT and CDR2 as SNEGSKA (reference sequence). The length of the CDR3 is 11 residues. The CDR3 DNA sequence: TGCAGTGCCTACGGCACTAACGAGCAGTACTTC. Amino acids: CSAYGTNEQYF.

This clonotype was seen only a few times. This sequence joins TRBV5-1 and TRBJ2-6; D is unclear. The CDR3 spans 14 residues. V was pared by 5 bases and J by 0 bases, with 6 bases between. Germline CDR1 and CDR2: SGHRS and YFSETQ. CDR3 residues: CASRTSSGANVLTF. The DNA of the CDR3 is TGCGCCAGCAGGACGAGCTCTGGGGCCAACGTCCTGACTTTC. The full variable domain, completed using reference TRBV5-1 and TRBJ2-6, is KAGVTQTPRYLIKTRGQQVTLSCSPISGHRSVSWYQQTPGQGLQFLFEYFSETQRNKGNFPGRFSGRQFSNSRSEMNVSTLELGDSALYLCASRTSSGANVLTFGAGSRLTVL.

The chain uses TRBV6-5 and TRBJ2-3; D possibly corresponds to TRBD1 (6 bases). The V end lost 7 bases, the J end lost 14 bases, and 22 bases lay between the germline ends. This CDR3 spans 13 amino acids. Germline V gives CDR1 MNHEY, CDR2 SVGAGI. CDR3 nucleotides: TGTGCCAGCACCTCAGGGGTAGGGAGAGACGCGTATTTT. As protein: CASTSGVGRDAYF.